The entry below gives a single T cell receptor (beta chain) sequence along with its context. Each CDR3 protein gets one entry after TCRdb re-called the 5' RACE reads with MiXCR. The data show roughly 1,500,000 distinct CDR3 sequences, roughly a third seen once. The sample originates from a study of identical twins. Unmatched junction bases numbered 4, after V lost 5 bases and J lost 1 base. The CDR3 length is 15 residues. The germline CDR1 and CDR2 sequences are DFQATT and SNEGSKA (reference sequence). Sequences were obtained from cord blood. This TCR came from a newborn girl in good health. The chain has TRBV20-1 and TRBJ2-2; 10 nucleotides agree with TRBD2. CDR3 region: CSASSSGGNTGELFF. The CDR3 DNA sequence: TGCAGTGCTTCGTCTAGCGGGGGGAACACCGGGGAGCTGTTTTTT.